Following are 24 T cell receptor beta chains from one sample sequenced in a study of blood T cell repertoires in COVID-19. Profiling relied on immunoSEQ multiplex PCR, and the TCRdb table lists in-frame clones only, not all of them. The sample yields almost 20,000 clones, over 90% seen once. Specimen: peripheral blood. Receptor source: a woman between 50 and 59 years old with active COVID-19.

CDR3: CASSLSGTSGRGTGELFF. In nucleotides, the CDR3 is TGTGCCAGCAGCTTATCAGGGACTAGCGGGAGAGGCACCGGGGAGCTGTTTTTT. The chain links TRBV7-6 to TRBJ2-2; 14 bases are shared with TRBD2. Looked up from germline, CDR1 is SGHVS and CDR2 is FNYEAQ. The CDR3 runs to 18 residues. Trimming cost V 2 bases and J 4 bases; bases outside gene matches: 6.

The chain is built from TRBV4-1 and TRBJ1-2; the D gene is possibly TRBD1 (6 bases). Deletions cut 3 bases from V and 4 bases from J, with 15 bases between. CDR1 MGHRA and CDR2 YSYEKL come from the germline V gene. The CDR3 is 15 amino acids. CDR3 nucleotide sequence: TGCGCCAGCAGCCAGGAACTGACAGGCCCCTATGGCTACACCTTC. Translation gives CASSQELTGPYGYTF.

The chain has TRBV5-4 and TRBJ2-7; 8 bases are shared with TRBD1. The CDR3 has 15 residues. Germline CDR1 SGHNT, CDR2 YYREEE (reference sequence). V shed 4 bases and J 8 bases; nucleotides not matched to a gene: 14. CDR3 sequence: CASSVDRVPYEKQYF. The CDR3 bases are TGTGCCAGCAGCGTGGACAGGGTTCCCTACGAGAAGCAGTACTTC.

Only one count was recorded for this clone. The CDR3 here is CASSIVENSNQPQHF. As DNA, the CDR3 is TGTGCCAGTAGTATAGTAGAGAATAGCAATCAGCCCCAGCATTTT. The chain employs TRBV19 and TRBJ1-5, with D unclear. Looked up from germline, CDR1 is LNHDA and CDR2 is SQIVND (reference sequence). Trimming shortened V by 1 base and J by 0 bases, and 7 bases separated the two germline ends. CDR3 length equals 15 residues.

The chain combines TRBV19 with TRBJ1-5; 7 bases are shared with TRBD1. The CDR3 totals 15 residues. Germline trimming cut 3 bases from V and 6 bases from J; bases unmatched to any gene: 8. CDR1 is LNHDA and CDR2 is SQIVND in the germline V gene (reference sequence). The CDR3 here is CASSMGQGVGQPQHF. In DNA form, the CDR3 reads TGTGCCAGTAGTATGGGCCAGGGGGTAGGTCAGCCCCAGCATTTT. The variable domain in full, with the rest retrieved from reference TRBV19 and TRBJ1-5, is DGGITQSPKYLFRKEGQNVTLSCEQNLNHDAMYWYRQDPGQGLRLIYYSQIVNDFQKGDIAEGYSVSREKKESFPLTVTSAQKNPTAFYLCASSMGQGVGQPQHFGDGTRLSIL.

This chain connects TRBV27 to TRBJ1-5; tentative D call: TRBD1 (6 bases). Trimming removed 6 bases at V and 2 bases at J, with 14 bases between. This CDR3 has 15 residues. Per germline, CDR1 MNHEY and CDR2 SMNVEV (reference sequence). CDR3 nucleotide sequence: TGTGCCAGCAGCCTACTACAGGGAGGCAATCAGCCCCAGCATTTT. Protein sequence: CASSLLQGGNQPQHF.

The CDR3 is CASSLSAGATDTQYF. CDR3 DNA sequence: TGTGCCAGCAGTTTATCGGCGGGCGCCACAGATACGCAGTATTTT. The V call is TRBV27, the J call TRBJ2-3, with TRBD2 as a possible D gene (5 bases). Per the germline V gene, CDR1 is MNHEY and CDR2 is SMNVEV (reference sequence). Between the trimmed V and J ends, which lost 0 bases and 2 bases, there was a span of 9 bases. The CDR3 extends over 15 amino acids.

With respect to this clone: The junction departs from germline at one end; a sequencing error may be responsible. Other DNA variants within this sample encode the same CDR3. This CDR3 reads CASSQNSPGGGNTGELFF. The CDR3 coding sequence is TGTGCCAGTAGCCAAAATTCCCCCGGGGGGGGGAACACCGGGGAGCTGTTTTTT. The chain has TRBV3-1 (or the pseudogene TRBV3-2) and TRBJ2-2, with TRBD2 identical over 8 bases. The germline V gene encodes CDR1 LGHDT and CDR2 YNNKEL (reference sequence). The CDR3 covers 18 residues.

The genes are TRBV7-2 and TRBJ2-7, with 14 bases aligning to TRBD2. Germline values: CDR1 SGHTA, CDR2 FQGNSA. V trimming: 5 bases; J trimming: 3 bases; junction bases outside the gene matches: 9. This CDR3 is 17 amino acids long. CDR3: CASSATGTSGSFYEQYF. CDR3 in DNA: TGTGCCAGCAGCGCTACCGGGACTAGCGGGAGTTTCTACGAGCAGTACTTC.

The CDR3 sequence: CATSDLLAKTQYF. CDR3 coding DNA: TGTGCCACCAGTGATCTTTTAGCGAAGACCCAGTACTTC. The chain has TRBV24-1 and TRBJ2-5; D may be TRBD2 (5 bases). V gave up 3 bases and J gave up 6 bases, with 10 bases separating them. CDR3 size: 13 residues. CDR1 is KGHDR and CDR2 is SFDVKD in the germline V gene.

This sequence joins TRBV24-1 and TRBJ2-5, with TRBD1 as a possible D gene (6 bases). Trimming stripped 2 bases from V and 0 bases from J, with 12 bases between. The germline V gene encodes CDR1 KGHDR and CDR2 SFDVKD. The CDR3 is 16 amino acids. CDR3 nucleotide sequence: TGTGCCACCAGTGATTCCCGGACAGTTAACCAAGAGACCCAGTACTTC. Its translation: CATSDSRTVNQETQYF.

The rearrangement links TRBV30 to TRBJ2-7; 10 bases align to TRBD1. Trimming at V came to 1 base and at J to 5 bases, leaving 5 bases not matched to a gene. The CDR3 sequence is 14 residues long. Germline V CDR1 and CDR2: GTSNPN, SVGIG (reference sequence). This CDR3 reads CAWSAGQGGNEQYF. As DNA, the CDR3 is TGTGCCTGGAGTGCCGGACAGGGGGGAAACGAGCAGTACTTC.

The gene calls are TRBV6-1 and TRBJ2-3; D gene ambiguous. Germline CDR1 reads MNHNS; CDR2 reads SASEGT. The CDR3 is made up of 15 amino acids. Trimming removed 3 bases at V and 1 base at J, with 11 bases between. CDR3 DNA sequence: TGTGCCAGCAGTGATTATGGCACCCGCACAGATACGCAGTATTTT. It codes for CASSDYGTRTDTQYF.

In DNA form, the CDR3 reads TGTGCCAGCAGTCGGACAGGGAAAGATCACGAGCAGTACTTC. As protein: CASSRTGKDHEQYF. V and J are TRBV6-5 and TRBJ2-7; 8 bases map to TRBD1. The CDR3 runs to 14 residues. Trimming cost V 5 bases and J 5 bases; bases outside gene matches: 8. Germline V CDR1 and CDR2: MNHEY, SVGAGI.

This chain uses TRBV18 with TRBJ1-1; 10 positions agree with TRBD1. Trimming removed 3 bases from V and 11 bases from J; junction bases left unmatched: 12. The CDR3 consists of 15 residues. Germline CDR1 is KGHSH and CDR2 is LQKENI. The DNA of the CDR3 is TGTGCCAGCTCACCGGTCCCGGGACAGGGGAAGGATGCTTTCTTT. This sequence encodes CASSPVPGQGKDAFF.

The chain uses TRBV24-1 and TRBJ1-5; no clear D. Germline values: CDR1 KGHDR, CDR2 SFDVKD. This CDR3 comprises 17 residues. V was shortened by 6 bases and J by 3 bases, with 20 bases between the two germline ends. Written as DNA, the CDR3 is TGTGCCACCAGTCCGAATGATGGCAAGATCCTCAATCAGCCCCAGCATTTT. Protein sequence: CATSPNDGKILNQPQHF.

The sample holds one count of this clone. The genes are TRBV5-4 and TRBJ1-4; possible D gene TRBD1, 5 bases. Germline V CDR1 and CDR2: SGHNT, YYREEE (reference sequence). V lost 0 bases and J 4 bases, leaving 10 bases between the germline ends. The CDR3 length is 15 residues. The DNA for the CDR3 is TGTGCCAGCAGCTTGGGTGGCAGGGTTAATGAAAAACTGTTTTTT. It codes for CASSLGGRVNEKLFF.

The chain joins TRBV5-6 to TRBJ2-7, with unresolved D. The length of the CDR3 is 15 residues. The V gene lost 1 base and the J gene lost 6 bases, with 17 bases spanning the gap. Germline CDR1 reads SGHDT; CDR2 reads YYEEEE. CDR3 nucleotide sequence: TGTGCCAGCAGCTTGTGGCCTAGAAATGGAGTCGAGCAGTACTTC. This encodes CASSLWPRNGVEQYF.

The chain recombines TRBV19 with TRBJ2-7, with D tentatively TRBD2 (5 bases). Germline V gene sequence: CDR1 LNHDA, CDR2 SQIVND (reference sequence). The V and J ends lost 3 bases and 3 bases respectively, with 12 bases between them. The CDR3 is made up of 14 amino acids. CDR3 amino acids: CASSIRGTSYEQYF. Here the CDR3 DNA reads TGTGCCAGTAGTATCCGGGGAACGAGCTACGAGCAGTACTTC.

The V and J genes are TRBV7-8 and TRBJ2-7; maybe TRBD2 (6 bases). Germline-derived CDR1 and CDR2 are SGHVS and FQNEAQ. The CDR3 runs to 12 residues. Trimming cost V 5 bases and J 7 bases, with 12 bases left between them. The CDR3 is CASSPVRGEQYF. The CDR3 nucleotides read TGTGCCAGCAGCCCGGTGCGGGGTGAGCAGTACTTC. Supplemented by reference TRBV7-8 and TRBJ2-7, the full variable domain reads GAGVSQSPRYKVAKRGQDVALRCDPISGHVSLFWYQQALGQGPEFLTYFQNEAQLDKSGLPSDRFFAERPEGSVSTLKIQRTQQEDSAVYLCASSPVRGEQYFGPGTRLTVT.

This clone occurred once. The gene calls are TRBV19 and TRBJ2-6; tentative D call: TRBD1 (6 bases). The CDR3 runs 17 residues. V was clipped by 7 bases and J by 0 bases, with 16 bases between them. CDR1 is LNHDA, CDR2 SQIVND, per germline (reference sequence). The CDR3 bases are TGTGCCAGTACCCGGACAGTTTTGACCTCTGGGGCCAACGTCCTGACTTTC. Its protein product is CASTRTVLTSGANVLTF.

The CDR3 reads CASSDYGNEQFF. In DNA, the CDR3 is TGTGCCAGTAGTGACTACGGCAATGAGCAGTTCTTC. The chain has TRBV19 and TRBJ2-1; perhaps TRBD2 as D (5 bases). Germline CDR1 reads LNHDA; CDR2 reads SQIVND (reference sequence). CDR3 length: 12 residues. Trimming pared 5 bases from V and 6 bases from J, leaving 8 bases between.

This clone was observed once. The chain uses TRBV28 and TRBJ2-1; TRBD2 is a possible D gene (5 bases). Per germline, CDR1 MDHEN and CDR2 SYDVKM. V lost 1 base and J 12 bases, leaving 10 bases between the germline ends. This CDR3 has 12 amino acids. The CDR3 DNA reads TGTGCCAGCAGTTTATACGGCGGGTTGCAGTTCTTC. Translated: CASSLYGGLQFF.

The chain joins TRBV6-5 to TRBJ1-1, with a tentative D call TRBD1 (6 bases). Germline-derived CDR1 and CDR2 are MNHEY and SVGAGI. The CDR3 runs to 13 residues. Trimming removed 7 bases from V and 2 bases from J, with 11 bases in between. Written as DNA, the CDR3 is TGTGCCAGCACTGGACAGCCAAACACTGAAGCTTTCTTT. It yields the protein CASTGQPNTEAFF.